The rows below give T cell receptor beta chains drawn from one sample of a study of blood T cell repertoires in COVID-19. Libraries were prepared by immunoSEQ multiplex PCR; TCRdb keeps only in-frame clonotypes and omits some of them. The data show about 250,000 clones, with about 85% seen just once and about 0.9% held by the top ten. Material: peripheral blood. Receptors were obtained from a human donor with COVID-19, enrolled during active disease. The donor label of this sample is uncertain. The CDR3 runs from the conserved cysteine through the conserved F or W. The order of the fields is J gene, V gene, CDR3 protein.

TRBJ2-7 | TRBV5-1 | CASSFLGGTYEQYF
TRBJ2-7 | TRBV4-2 | CASSQEAGGVGGRSHEQYF
TRBJ2-3 | TRBV5-6 | CASSLVGFDPTDTQYF
TRBJ1-1 | TRBV6-5 | CASKPGQGVFAFF
TRBJ1-2 | TRBV19 | CASTPNTNNYGYTF
TRBJ1-4 | TRBV19 | CATSDRTNEKLFF
TRBJ2-3 | TRBV27 | CASSLSLTSTDTQYF
TRBJ2-2 | TRBV28 | CASGTGGLGGELFF
TRBJ1-1 | TRBV5-1 | CASRVQTLNTEAFF
TRBJ2-5 | TRBV7-9 | CASSRTGTQETQYF
TRBJ1-4 | TRBV7-2 | CASSAGPGQENEKLFF
TRBJ2-1 | TRBV18 | CASSPTPNWSEQFF
TRBJ1-1 | TRBV5-1 | CASSFDRANTEAFF
TRBJ2-7 | TRBV29-1 | CSVDRGNSYEQYF
TRBJ2-2 | TRBV4-2 | CASRQAPGRGNTGELFF
TRBJ1-2 | TRBV28 | CASSWGGGYTF
TRBJ2-7 | TRBV11-3 | CASSLRQGLSYEQYF
TRBJ1-2 | TRBV2 | CASSEPRGTSYDYTF
TRBJ2-3 | TRBV11-2 | CASSSDGRAFDTQYF
TRBJ2-1 | TRBV11-2 | CASSLRREGRGEQFF
TRBJ2-3 | TRBV19 | CASTSGGRIASTDTQYF
TRBJ2-7 | TRBV28 | CASSLFLPGQGGYEQYF
TRBJ2-1 | TRBV6-2/TRBV6-3 | CASSYEAGGSYNEQFF
TRBJ1-1 | TRBV7-6 | CASSPSREATEAFF
TRBJ1-6 | TRBV20-1 | CSASPPAGGNYSPLHF
TRBJ1-1 | TRBV6-5 | CASREAVGEAFF
TRBJ1-2 | TRBV5-1 | CASSLEGEGYTF
TRBJ2-7 | TRBV30 | CAWSVLETGEQYF
TRBJ2-3 | TRBV13 | CASSPGVAGTDTQYF
TRBJ2-3 | TRBV28 | CASSLTGTSGRALTDTQYF
TRBJ2-5 | TRBV10-3 | CATADREETQYF
TRBJ2-7 | TRBV27 | CASSLSINTPEVLGEQYF
TRBJ2-5 | TRBV19 | CASSGTAQETQYF
TRBJ2-2 | TRBV27 | CASSLWQGGTGELFF
TRBJ1-5 | TRBV10-3 | CATTKAGTGDQPQHF
TRBJ2-7 | TRBV7-6 | CASSLRPSGSYEQYF
TRBJ1-6 | TRBV9 | CASSVLRRYLPGGSPLHF
TRBJ1-5 | TRBV6-6 | CASSYAPSGSGQPQHF
TRBJ1-6 | TRBV2 | CASKGAQNYNSPLHF